This entry concerns a single T cell receptor beta chain. The data were taken from a study of blood T cells in healthy people across ages. The authors ran a second PCR of roughly 6 to 11 cycles using a sample-barcoded 5' primer and a J-beta primer mix. TCRdb ran MiXCR on the 5' RACE reads and lists one entry per CDR3 protein. Of under 1,000,000 distinct CDR3 sequences in the sample, around 36% are singletons; the top ten hold about an eighth. CDR1 is MGHRA and CDR2 is YSYEKL in the germline V gene. The junction had 11 bases not matched to a gene; V was cut back by 5 bases and J by 6 bases. The CDR3 runs to 15 residues.

The chain couples TRBV4-1 to TRBJ1-2, with 8 bases lining up with TRBD1. Source material: blood. The source of this sequence is a man aged 18 to 29 in good health. The DNA of the CDR3 is TGCGCCAGCAGCAGACCGGGACAGGAAGCCCATGGCTACACCTTC. The encoded protein is CASSRPGQEAHGYTF.